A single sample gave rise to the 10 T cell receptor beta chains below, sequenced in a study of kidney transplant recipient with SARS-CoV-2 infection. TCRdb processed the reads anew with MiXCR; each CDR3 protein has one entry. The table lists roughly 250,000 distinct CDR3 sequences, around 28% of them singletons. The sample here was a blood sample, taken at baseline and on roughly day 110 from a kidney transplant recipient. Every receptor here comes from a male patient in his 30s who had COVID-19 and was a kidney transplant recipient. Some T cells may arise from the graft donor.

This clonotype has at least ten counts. The CDR3 here is CASSRSVGRRKTYGYTF. The CDR3 DNA follows: TGCGCCAGCAGCCGTTCGGTAGGACGTCGAAAGACCTATGGCTACACCTTC. The rearrangement links TRBV4-3 to TRBJ1-2; no clear D gene. This CDR3 has 17 amino acids. V was cut by 4 bases and J by 4 bases, with 22 bases left in between. Germline CDR1 LGHNA, CDR2 YSLEER.

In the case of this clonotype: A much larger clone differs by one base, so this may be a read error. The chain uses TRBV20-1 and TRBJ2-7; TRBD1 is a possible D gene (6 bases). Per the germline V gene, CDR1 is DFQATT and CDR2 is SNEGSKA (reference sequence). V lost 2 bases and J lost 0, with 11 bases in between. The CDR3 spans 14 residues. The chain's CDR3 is CSARRQDYSYEQYF. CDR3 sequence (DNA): TGCAGTGCTAGAAGACAGGATTACTCCTACGAGCAGTACTTC.

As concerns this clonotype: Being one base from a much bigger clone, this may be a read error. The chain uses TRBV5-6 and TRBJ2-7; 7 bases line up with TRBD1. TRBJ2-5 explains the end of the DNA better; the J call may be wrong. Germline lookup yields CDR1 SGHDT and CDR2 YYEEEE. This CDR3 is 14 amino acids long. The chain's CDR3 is CASSLGRGRETQYF. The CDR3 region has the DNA TGTGCCAGCAGCTTGGGCAGGGGGAGAGAGACCCAGTACTTC.

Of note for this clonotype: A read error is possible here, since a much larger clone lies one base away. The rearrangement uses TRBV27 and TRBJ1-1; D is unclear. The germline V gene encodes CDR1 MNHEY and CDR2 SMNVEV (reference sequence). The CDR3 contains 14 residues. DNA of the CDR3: TGTGCCAACAGTTTATCGTTCGCAGGCAGCGAAGCTTTCTTT. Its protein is CANSLSFAGSEAFF.

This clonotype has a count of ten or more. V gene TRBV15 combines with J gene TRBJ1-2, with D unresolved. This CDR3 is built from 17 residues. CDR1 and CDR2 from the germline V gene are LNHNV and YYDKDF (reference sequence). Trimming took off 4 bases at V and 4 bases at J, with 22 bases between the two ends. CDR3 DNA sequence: TGTGCCACCAGCAATCGCTCAAGGTGTGGAAAGACCTATGGCTACACCTTC. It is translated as CATSNRSRCGKTYGYTF. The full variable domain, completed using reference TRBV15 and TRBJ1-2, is DAMVIQNPRYQVTQFGKPVTLSCSQTLNHNVMYWYQQKSSQAPKLLFHYYDKDFNNEADTPDNFQSRRPNTSFCFLDIRSPGLGDTAMYLCATSNRSRCGKTYGYTFGSGTRLTVV.

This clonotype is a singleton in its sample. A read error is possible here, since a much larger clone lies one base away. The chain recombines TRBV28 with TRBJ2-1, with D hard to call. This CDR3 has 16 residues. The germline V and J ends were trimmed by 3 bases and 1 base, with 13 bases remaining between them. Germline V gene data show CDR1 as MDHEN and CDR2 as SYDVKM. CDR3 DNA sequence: TGTGCCAGCAGTTTGGGTAGCAGGAGTTCCTACAATGAGCAGTTCTTC. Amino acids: CASSLGSRSSYNEQFF.

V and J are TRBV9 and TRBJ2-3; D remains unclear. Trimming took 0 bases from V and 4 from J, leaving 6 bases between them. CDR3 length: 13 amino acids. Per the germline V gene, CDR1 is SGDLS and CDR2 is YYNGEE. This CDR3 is CASSVVESDTQYF. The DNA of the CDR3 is TGTGCCAGCAGCGTAGTCGAGTCAGATACGCAGTATTTT.

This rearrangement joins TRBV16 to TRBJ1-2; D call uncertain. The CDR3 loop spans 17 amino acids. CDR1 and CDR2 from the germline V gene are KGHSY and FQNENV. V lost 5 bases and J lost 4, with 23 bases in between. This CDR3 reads CASSVTSVVRKTYGYTF. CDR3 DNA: TGTGCCAGCAGCGTCACGTCGGTCGTTAGAAAGACCTATGGCTACACCTTC.

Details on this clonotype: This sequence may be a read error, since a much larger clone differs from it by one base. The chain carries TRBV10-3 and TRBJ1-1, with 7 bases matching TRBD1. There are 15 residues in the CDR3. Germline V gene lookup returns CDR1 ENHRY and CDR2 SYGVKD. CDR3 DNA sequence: TGTGCCATCAGTATCGGGGCAGGGGGAAGAACTGAAGCTCTCTTT. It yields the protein CAISIGAGGRTEALF.

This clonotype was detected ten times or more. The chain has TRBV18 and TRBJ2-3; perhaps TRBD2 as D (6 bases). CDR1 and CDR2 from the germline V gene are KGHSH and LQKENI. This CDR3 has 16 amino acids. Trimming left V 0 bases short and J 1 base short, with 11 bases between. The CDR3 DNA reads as TGTGCCAGCTCACCACCCAACCGCGGGGGCACAGATACGCAGTATTTT. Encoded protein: CASSPPNRGGTDTQYF. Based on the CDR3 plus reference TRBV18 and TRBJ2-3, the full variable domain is NAGVMQNPRHLVRRRGQEARLRCSPMKGHSHVYWYRQLPEEGLKFMVYLQKENIIDESGMPKERFSAEFPKEGPSILRIQQVVRGDSAAYFCASSPPNRGGTDTQYFGPGTRLTVL.